The source of this TCR beta chain is a study of T cells in narcolepsy. The table came from immunoSEQ multiplex PCR; TCRdb's copy has only in-frame clones and leaves some out. The sample includes about 30,000 clones, around 83% seen only once; the top ten take approximately 0.66%. The V end lost 0 bases, the J end lost 10 bases, and 10 bases lay between the germline ends. The CDR3 contains 14 residues. Germline CDR1 is MNHNY and CDR2 is SVGAGI (reference sequence). The origin of this receptor is a human donor in good health. The chain joins TRBV6-6 to TRBJ1-6; D perhaps matches TRBD1 (5 bases). Specimen: memory (CD45RA-) CD4+ T cells from blood. The CDR3 region is CASSYSGGFSPLHF. CDR3 nucleotides: TGTGCCAGCAGTTACTCGGGGGGTTTCTCACCCCTCCACTTT.